Presented here are 5 T cell receptor beta chains from one specimen sequenced in a study of blood T cell repertoires in COVID-19. The table came from immunoSEQ multiplex PCR; TCRdb's copy has only in-frame clones and leaves some out. This repertoire shows 150,000 to 200,000 clones, roughly 77% found once; its top ten account for 17%. What was sequenced was PBMCs or T cells enriched from blood (not recorded which). The source of these receptors is a woman aged 50 to 65 with acute COVID-19.

V gene TRBV3-1 (or the pseudogene TRBV3-2) combines with J gene TRBJ2-6; TRBD1 might be the D (5 bases). The CDR3 has 18 residues. Germline V gives CDR1 LGHDT, CDR2 YNNKEL (reference sequence). Trimming took off 7 bases at V and 0 bases at J, with 19 bases between the two ends. CDR3 sequence (DNA): TGTGCCAGCAACCACCGTCAGGGCGCTAGCTCTGGGGCCAACGTCCTGACTTTC. Its protein is CASNHRQGASSGANVLTF.

The chain couples TRBV7-8 to TRBJ2-1, with a tentative D call TRBD2 (5 bases). Trimming shortened V by 5 bases and J by 0 bases, and 11 bases separated the two germline ends. The CDR3 is made up of 15 amino acids. Germline assignment: CDR1 SGHVS and CDR2 FQNEAQ. CDR3 DNA sequence: TGTGCCAGCAGCCGAGAAGGGAGCTCCTACAATGAGCAGTTCTTC. Translating it yields CASSREGSSYNEQFF.

This clone was detected once. Other DNA sequences in the same sample also yield this CDR3. The chain is built from TRBV6-5 and TRBJ2-5; no firm D call. The CDR3 sequence is 14 residues long. Per the germline V gene, CDR1 is MNHEY and CDR2 is SVGAGI. V was pared by 0 bases and J by 2 bases, with 7 bases between. CDR3 in DNA: TGTGCCAGCAGTTACTCTCCCCTGCAAGAGACCCAGTACTTC. This sequence encodes CASSYSPLQETQYF.

The J gene is TRBJ2-5, the V gene TRBV5-6; TRBD2 matches at 11 bases. Germline-derived CDR1 and CDR2 are SGHDT and YYEEEE. Unmatched junction bases numbered 8, after V lost 4 bases and J lost 3 bases. The CDR3 loop spans 16 amino acids. The CDR3 coding sequence is TGTGCCAGCAGCAATTTAGCGGGGGGGGCCAAAGAGACCCAGTACTTC. Residues: CASSNLAGGAKETQYF.

The rearrangement links TRBV27 to TRBJ2-1, with TRBD2 identical over 10 bases. With 0 bases clipped from V and 7 bases from J, the junction kept 9 bases outside the gene matches. CDR1 and CDR2 (germline): MNHEY, SMNVEV (reference sequence). The CDR3 consists of 17 residues. The CDR3 region is CASSLSIGLAGANEQFF. The CDR3 DNA reads TGTGCCAGCAGTTTATCGATCGGGCTAGCGGGGGCAAATGAGCAGTTCTTC.